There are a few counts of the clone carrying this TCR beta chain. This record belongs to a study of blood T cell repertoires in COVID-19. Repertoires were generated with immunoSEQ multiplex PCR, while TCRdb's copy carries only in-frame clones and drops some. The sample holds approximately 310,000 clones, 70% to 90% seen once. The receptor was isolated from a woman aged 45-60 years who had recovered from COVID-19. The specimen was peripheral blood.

The CDR3 DNA reads as TGTGCCAGTAGCCCTGACAGGGCGAACACTGAAGCTTTCTTT. Translated, it gives CASSPDRANTEAFF. This chain connects TRBV19 to TRBJ1-1, with TRBD1 matching 7 bases. The CDR3 is 14 amino acids. Germline values: CDR1 LNHDA, CDR2 SQIVND (reference sequence). V gave up 6 bases and J gave up 1 base; unmatched junction bases: 5.